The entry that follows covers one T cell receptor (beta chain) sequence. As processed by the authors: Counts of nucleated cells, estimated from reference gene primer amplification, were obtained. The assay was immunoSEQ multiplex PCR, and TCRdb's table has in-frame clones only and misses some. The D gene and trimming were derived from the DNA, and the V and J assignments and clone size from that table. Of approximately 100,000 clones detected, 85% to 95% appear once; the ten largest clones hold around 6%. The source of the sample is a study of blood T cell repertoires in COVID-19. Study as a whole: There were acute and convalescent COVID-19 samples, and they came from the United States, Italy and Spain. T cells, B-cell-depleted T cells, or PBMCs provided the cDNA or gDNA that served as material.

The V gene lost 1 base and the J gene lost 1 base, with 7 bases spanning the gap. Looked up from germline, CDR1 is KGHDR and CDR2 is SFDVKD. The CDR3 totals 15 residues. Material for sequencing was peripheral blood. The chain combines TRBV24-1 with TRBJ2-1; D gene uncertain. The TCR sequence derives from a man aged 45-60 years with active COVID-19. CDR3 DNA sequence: TGTGCCACCAGTGATTTTCGCAGTTCCTACAATGAGCAGTTCTTC. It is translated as CATSDFRSSYNEQFF.